This is a list of T cell receptor beta chains from one sample in a study of blood T cells in healthy people across ages. TCRdb independently ran MiXCR on the 5' RACE reads; one entry per CDR3 protein. The sample lists 1.5 million to 2 million distinct CDR3 sequences, about 32% occurring once. Sequenced input: blood. These receptors all come from a woman aged 30 to 39 in good health. CDR3s leave out the opening cysteine and the closing phenylalanine or tryptophan.

TRBV24-1	TRBJ2-1	ATSDLSGGPNEQF
TRBV21-1	TRBJ1-4	ASSKFGTGKLTNEKLF
TRBV10-3	TRBJ1-2	AIRPGQGESPFYGYT
TRBV20-1	TRBJ1-1	SARGGDILDTEAF
TRBV29-1	TRBJ2-1	SASDRSSYNEQF
TRBV2	TRBJ2-7	ASSLPGGRTEYEQY
TRBV7-2	TRBJ1-6	ASSKGQGSYNSPLH
TRBV5-1	TRBJ1-4	ASSITGQGDEKLF
TRBV13	TRBJ1-1	ASSSGPRLQNTEAF
TRBV30	TRBJ2-2	AWSVRYSGANTGELF
TRBV15	TRBJ2-7	ATSSGGPSYEQY
TRBV4-1	TRBJ2-7	ASSHQDLYEQY
TRBV25-1	TRBJ2-1	ASTKDGPGLAGGYNEQF
TRBV29-1	TRBJ1-1	GVAKERNTEAF
TRBV12-3/TRBV12-4	TRBJ1-5	ASRAARSNQPQH
TRBV19	TRBJ1-1	ASAAVPGVTEAF
TRBV24-1	TRBJ1-5	ATIFPGQGEPNQPQH
TRBV7-9	TRBJ2-5	ASSLGQNYGETQY
TRBV3-1	TRBJ1-6	ASSPQGTAQSALH
TRBV7-6	TRBJ2-7	ASSLSPTPTYEQY
TRBV7-9	TRBJ2-3	ASSYTRRSTDTQY
TRBV14	-	ASSQSGPGYEQY
TRBV27	TRBJ1-4	ASSPSFSEDEKLF
TRBV10-3	TRBJ2-7	AIKKGRSYEQY
TRBV5-1	TRBJ2-3	ASSLGGTSGGVLTDTQY
TRBV5-1	TRBJ1-2	ASSLAEQEEGYI
TRBV12-3/TRBV12-4	TRBJ1-2	ASRRDRGVAGYT
TRBV4-1	TRBJ2-3	ASSQVYSGTDTQY
TRBV28	TRBJ2-6	ASSLFGQGSSGANVLT